The 9 T cell receptor beta chains given below trace back to one sample, sequenced in a study of blood T cell repertoires in COVID-19 (dated by TCRdb to about 2020). Library preparation used the immunoSEQ multiplex PCR assay. TCRdb carries this immuneACCESS record with in-frame sequences only. Its versions omit some clonotypes, under half of them owing to an unresolved V gene in the studies checked, with the rest unexplained. This sample holds approximately 220,000 clones; around 90% were observed only once. The biggest ten clones account for roughly 3% of the sample. Sequenced input: peripheral blood. All receptors come from a man aged 60 to 69 with acute or convalescent COVID-19.

The genes are TRBV5-8 and TRBJ1-1; no clear D. CDR3 length equals 14 residues. Germline CDR1 SGHTS, CDR2 YDEGEE. With 1 base removed from V and 0 bases from J, the gap between germline ends came to 7 bases. This chain's CDR3 is CASSLTHLNTEAFF. The CDR3 coding sequence is TGTGCCAGCAGCTTGACACACCTGAACACTGAAGCTTTCTTT.

The gene calls are TRBV12-3 or TRBV12-4 and TRBJ1-1, with D hard to call. This CDR3 spans 11 amino acids. V was trimmed by 6 bases and J by 0 bases, leaving 2 bases between them. The CDR3 DNA reads TGTGCCAGCAGCATGAACACTGAAGCTTTCTTT. Translated: CASSMNTEAFF.

This chain joins TRBV5-8 and TRBJ2-7, with D perhaps TRBD1 (5 bases). The ends were cut back, 1 base at V and 0 bases at J, with 8 bases in the middle. The CDR3 consists of 14 residues. Looked up from germline, CDR1 is SGHTS and CDR2 is YDEGEE. CDR3 bases: TGTGCCAGCAGCTTGTTCCAGGGCTCCTACGAGCAGTACTTC. Its translation is CASSLFQGSYEQYF.

V usage is TRBV28 and J usage is TRBJ2-3; D is unclear. CDR3 length: 13 residues. The V end lost 5 bases, the J end lost 4 bases, and 10 bases lay between the germline ends. The germline V gene encodes CDR1 MDHEN and CDR2 SYDVKM. The CDR3 is CASSPLGPDTQYF. CDR3 DNA sequence: TGTGCCAGCAGTCCCCTCGGTCCAGATACGCAGTATTTT.

This clone was observed many times. The V and J genes are TRBV2 and TRBJ2-6; D gene uncertain. CDR3 length: 14 amino acids. V was cut by 6 bases and J by 4 bases, with 10 bases left in between. Germline lookup yields CDR1 SNHLY and CDR2 FYNNEI. In nucleotides, the CDR3 is TGTGCCAGCAGGGAGTATACCGGGGCCAACGTCCTGACTTTC. Its translation: CASREYTGANVLTF.

This clone was seen a handful of times. The chain employs TRBV19 and TRBJ1-5; 10 bases fit TRBD1. Losses at the gene ends were 5 bases for V and 2 bases for J; bases not matched to a gene: 9. The CDR3 totals 17 residues. Per germline, CDR1 LNHDA and CDR2 SQIVND (reference sequence). The CDR3 region has the DNA TGTGCCAGTAGTTTGGGACAGGGGAATTGGGGCAATCAGCCCCAGCATTTT. Its protein product is CASSLGQGNWGNQPQHF.

The gene calls are TRBV19 and TRBJ1-2; D remains unclear. V was pared by 5 bases and J by 0 bases, with 10 bases between. This CDR3 contains 14 residues. Germline V lookup: CDR1 LNHDA, CDR2 SQIVND (reference sequence). For the CDR3, the DNA is TGTGCCAGTAGTCCAGTCACGACTAACTATGGCTACACCTTC. Protein sequence: CASSPVTTNYGYTF.

The rearrangement joins TRBV7-2 to TRBJ2-5, with D possibly matching TRBD2 (6 bases). This CDR3 region has 15 residues. Looked up from germline, CDR1 is SGHTA and CDR2 is FQGNSA. The ends were cut back, 2 bases at V and 4 bases at J, with 14 bases in the middle. The CDR3 sequence is CASSLTVGGLETQYF. Written as DNA, the CDR3 is TGTGCCAGCAGCTTAACGGTCGGGGGTTTAGAGACCCAGTACTTC.

The sample holds one count of this clone. The rearrangement joins TRBV29-1 to TRBJ1-3; 9 positions agree with TRBD1. This CDR3 has 14 amino acids. CDR1 SQVTM and CDR2 ANQGSEA come from the germline V gene. The ends lost 4 bases at V and 2 bases at J; junction bases unmatched: 3. This CDR3 is CSVADRGAGNTIYF. DNA of the CDR3: TGCAGCGTTGCGGACAGGGGTGCTGGAAACACCATATATTTT.